This T cell receptor (beta chain) was recorded in a study of T-cell memory formation after mild COVID-19. Study at large: Clustering of TCRs was largely donor specific.

Study-wide findings and caveats: Memory cells collected pre-infection included some clones that later responded, suggesting cross-reactive memory joined. Contracting CD4+ clones were located mainly in CM and EM, and CD8+ clones in EMRA. Contracting clones from day 15 to 85 showed balanced CD4/CD8; later expanders favored CD4+.

This clonotype has only a few counts. Its antigen is unknown. TCRdb analysed the 5' RACE reads with MiXCR anew, one entry per CDR3 protein. The sample shows about 540,000 distinct CDR3 sequences, over 20% of them seen only once. This TCR derives from an adult woman who had mild COVID-19 (a few samples of this study predate the infection). Cell type and time point are not known. Sequencing used PBMCs or a T cell subset sorted from them (not recorded which).

The CDR3 sequence: CASSYPSLAEDTQYF. In DNA, the CDR3 is TGTGCCAGCAGTTACCCGTCGCTCGCTGAAGATACGCAGTATTTT. The V and J genes are TRBV6-2 or TRBV6-3 and TRBJ2-3; D is ambiguous. CDR3 length: 15 residues. Germline V gene lookup returns CDR1 MNHEY and CDR2 SVGEGT. V was clipped by 2 bases and J by 5 bases, with 14 bases between them.